These 29 T cell receptor beta chains were sequenced from one sample in a study of glioma-infiltrating T cells. TCR alpha and beta CDR3 regions were amplified from RNA using iRepertoire nested multiplex PCR. Via MiXCR, TCRdb re-called the multiplex PCR reads, giving one row per CDR3 protein. The table has around 180,000 distinct CDR3 sequences, more than 35% seen once; the top ten hold roughly 5.4%. Sequenced sample: glioma tissue, nonneoplastic brain tissue, or PBMCs (not recorded which). These TCRs come from a human donor with low-grade glioma or glioblastoma, undergoing nonglioma brain surgery, or in good health (not recorded which).

This clonotype was seen only a few times. This could be a read error, since a much larger clone is one nucleotide away. V gene TRBV7-8 combines with J gene TRBJ2-1; the D is unclear. The ends were cut back, 5 bases at V and 9 bases at J, with 11 bases in the middle. Germline V gene sequence: CDR1 SGHVS, CDR2 FQNEAQ. This CDR3 is 12 amino acids long. The DNA of the CDR3 is TGTGCCAGCAGCATCCTAGAAGGTGAGCAGTTCTTC. Amino acid sequence: CASSILEGEQFF.

V is TRBV6-1 and J is TRBJ1-5; no reliable D call. V dropped 2 bases and J dropped 9 bases, with 11 bases sitting between them. This CDR3 has 13 amino acids. CDR1 is MNHNS, CDR2 SASEGT, per germline. CDR3 region: CASSEQSFPPQHF. CDR3 coding DNA: TGTGCCAGCAGTGAACAAAGTTTTCCGCCCCAGCATTTT.

V and J are TRBV7-6 and TRBJ2-7, with D perhaps matching TRBD2 (6 bases). The V and J ends lost 3 bases and 4 bases respectively, with 19 bases between them. CDR1 is SGHVS, CDR2 FNYEAQ, per germline. The CDR3 consists of 16 residues. The DNA of the CDR3 is TGTGCCAGCAGCTTTGGTTCTATGGCTAGCGAGTACGAGCAGTACTTC. This sequence encodes CASSFGSMASEYEQYF.

A few counts support this clonotype. The chain is built from TRBV10-3 and TRBJ2-5; TRBD1 agrees at 8 bases. The germline gives CDR1 ENHRY, CDR2 SYGVKD. The CDR3 totals 14 residues. With 2 bases clipped from V and 7 bases from J, the junction kept 6 bases outside the gene matches. This CDR3 is CAISEDGTGGTQYF. CDR3 DNA: TGTGCCATCAGTGAGGACGGGACAGGAGGGACCCAGTACTTC.

The CDR3 protein is CATSRNRGPKHF. CDR3 DNA: TGTGCCACCAGCAGAAACCGGGGTCCCAAGCATTTT. The rearrangement joins TRBV2 to TRBJ1-5; no definite D call. The germline gives CDR1 SNHLY, CDR2 FYNNEI. This CDR3 has 12 residues. The germline V and J ends were trimmed by 10 bases and 14 bases, with 21 bases remaining between them.

The genes are TRBV6-2 or TRBV6-3 and TRBJ2-2; a weak D match, TRBD1 (6 bases). Germline V gene lookup returns CDR1 MNHEY and CDR2 SVGEGT. The V end lost 11 bases, the J end lost 2 bases, and 18 bases lay between the germline ends. The CDR3 has 15 amino acids. In DNA form, the CDR3 reads TGTGCCGGAGGAACTCGGGGACATAACACCGGGGAGCTGTTTTTT. This sequence encodes CAGGTRGHNTGELFF.

As for this clonotype: A much larger clone lies one base from this, so it may be a read error. This rearrangement joins TRBV7-2 to TRBJ2-7; the D gene is possibly TRBD2 (6 bases). CDR3 length equals 15 residues. The germline gives CDR1 SGHTA, CDR2 FQGNSA. The DNA of the CDR3 is TGTGCCAGCAGCGTAGCCCTACCGGGACTGTACGAGCAGTACTTC. Translated: CASSVALPGLYEQYF.

This clonotype was seen a few times. The chain uses TRBV12-5 and TRBJ2-1; possibly TRBD1 for D (7 bases). Trimming pared 5 bases from V and 6 bases from J, leaving 14 bases between. The CDR3 runs 14 residues. Germline V gene data show CDR1 as LGHNT and CDR2 as FRNRAP. The CDR3 nucleotides are TGTGCTAGTGGTCCCGGGGGACAGATCAATGAGCAGTTCTTC. Protein sequence: CASGPGGQINEQFF.

This clonotype has ten or more counts. The chain has TRBV20-1 and TRBJ2-7; TRBD2 might be the D (5 bases). This CDR3 has 12 residues. Trimming stripped 3 bases from V and 6 bases from J, with 12 bases between. Looked up from germline, CDR1 is DFQATT and CDR2 is SNEGSKA (reference sequence). The CDR3, as DNA: TGCAGTGCTAGCTTCGAGGGATTCGAGCAGTACTTC. Translating it yields CSASFEGFEQYF.

This clonotype was found many times. This chain joins TRBV19 and TRBJ2-4; no clear D gene. V dropped 3 bases and J dropped 16 bases, with 13 bases sitting between them. This CDR3 is 11 amino acids long. Germline CDR1 and CDR2: LNHDA and SQIVND (reference sequence). The CDR3 here is CASSITSIKYF. In DNA, the CDR3 is TGTGCCAGTAGTATTACAAGTATTAAATACTTC.

In its sample, this clonotype was seen once. The genes are TRBV5-1 and TRBJ2-1; 12 nucleotides agree with TRBD2. The CDR3 has 16 residues. Trimming cost V 3 bases and J 9 bases; bases outside gene matches: 10. Germline V gives CDR1 SGHRS, CDR2 YFSETQ. The CDR3 coding sequence is TGCGCCAGCAGCTCGCTTAGACTAGCGGGAGTGGTTGAGCAGTTCTTC. This encodes CASSSLRLAGVVEQFF.

This clonotype was observed at least ten times. The CDR3 region is CASSYWLQETQYF. Here the CDR3 DNA reads TGTGCCAGCAGTTACTGGCTCCAAGAGACCCAGTACTTC. V gene TRBV6-6 combines with J gene TRBJ2-5; the D is unclear. The CDR3 has 13 residues. V was trimmed by 1 base and J by 1 base, leaving 4 bases between them. In germline, CDR1 is MNHNY, CDR2 SVGAGI (reference sequence).

Note on this clonotype: One base away lies a much larger clone, so this may be a sequencing read error. V gene TRBV3-1 combines with J gene TRBJ2-1; 7 bases agree with TRBD1. Germline V gene data show CDR1 as LGHDT and CDR2 as YNNKEL (reference sequence). This CDR3 is 13 amino acids long. With 7 bases clipped from V and 4 bases from J, the junction kept 4 bases outside the gene matches. The CDR3 reads CASIKDRYNEQFF. Here the CDR3 DNA reads TGTGCCAGCATCAAGGACAGGTACAATGAGCAGTTCTTC.

The table lists this clonotype with a few counts. The gene calls are TRBV2 and TRBJ2-7; D not certain. V was cut by 1 base and J by 3 bases, with 10 bases left in between. In germline, CDR1 is SNHLY, CDR2 FYNNEI. This CDR3 has 14 residues. The CDR3 loop reads CASSEGTVGYEQYF. The CDR3 DNA sequence: TGTGCCAGCAGTGAAGGAACCGTAGGCTACGAGCAGTACTTC.

A remark on this clonotype: This sequence may be a read error, since a much larger clone differs from it by one base. The chain links TRBV6-1 to TRBJ2-3; 7 bases agree with TRBD2. This CDR3 is 15 amino acids long. Per germline, CDR1 MNHNS and CDR2 SASEGT. The CDR3 spells CAISEPTTSTDTEYF. CDR3 sequence (DNA): TGTGCCATCAGTGAGCCGACGACTAGCACAGATACGGAGTATTTT.

This clonotype was picked up many times. The rearrangement links TRBV6-6 to TRBJ1-1; D uncertain. CDR3 size: 15 residues. The V and J ends lost 0 bases and 0 bases respectively, with 8 bases between them. Germline lookup yields CDR1 MNHNY and CDR2 SVGAGI (reference sequence). In DNA form, the CDR3 reads TGTGCCAGCAGTTACTCCCTGTTAGTGAACACTGAAGCTTTCTTT. Its translation is CASSYSLLVNTEAFF.

This clonotype was seen just once. The genes are TRBV7-3 and TRBJ2-1; 8 positions match TRBD1. The length of the CDR3 is 17 residues. With V trimmed by 5 bases and J by 5 bases, 14 bases remained unmatched. Germline CDR1 and CDR2: SGHTA and FQGTGA. CDR3 bases: TGTGCCAGCAGCGCTTCATGCGGGACAGGTTTAAACAATGAGCAGTTCTTC. This encodes CASSASCGTGLNNEQFF.

This clonotype was counted at least ten times. V is TRBV20-1 and J is TRBJ1-1; D is uncertain. This CDR3 is built from 14 residues. V lost 1 base and J 4 bases, leaving 13 bases between the germline ends. Germline V gene lookup returns CDR1 DFQATT and CDR2 SNEGSKA (reference sequence). The chain's CDR3 is CSARVVPGSTEAFF. The DNA for the CDR3 is TGCAGTGCTAGAGTCGTCCCGGGGTCCACTGAAGCTTTCTTT.

Turning to this clonotype: A much larger clone sits a single nucleotide away, making a read error possible. The CDR3 does not end in the conserved phenylalanine or tryptophan, so this is likely a read error. V usage is TRBV7-2 and J usage is TRBJ2-7; TRBD2 is a possible D gene (5 bases). The V end lost 2 bases, the J end lost 0 bases, and 14 bases lay between the germline ends. In germline, CDR1 is SGHTA, CDR2 FQGNSA. CDR3 size: 16 residues. DNA of the CDR3: TGTGCCAGCAGCTTAACTCCCGGGATGCGCTCCTACGAGCAGTACCTC. Its translation is CASSLTPGMRSYEQYL.

At least ten counts were recorded for this clonotype. For the CDR3, the DNA is TGCAGTGCACCCGACAAGACCTCTGGAAACACCATATATTTT. It encodes CSAPDKTSGNTIYF. This chain uses TRBV20-1 with TRBJ1-3; D gene ambiguous. The CDR3 is 14 residues long. With 6 bases removed from V and 0 bases from J, the gap between germline ends came to 12 bases. Germline V CDR1 and CDR2: DFQATT, SNEGSKA (reference sequence).

This clonotype was counted between two and nine times. The genes are TRBV29-1 and TRBJ2-1; D is ambiguous. Trimming left V 7 bases short and J 5 bases short, with 6 bases between. The CDR3 totals 10 residues. Germline V CDR1 and CDR2: SQVTM, ANQGSEA. As DNA, the CDR3 is TGCAGCGGTGCCCACAATGAGCAGTTCTTC. It specifies CSGAHNEQFF.

The chain joins TRBV2 to TRBJ2-7; D is tentatively TRBD1 or TRBD2 (6 bases each). This CDR3 has 15 residues. V was pared by 5 bases and J by 6 bases, with 20 bases between. The germline V gene encodes CDR1 SNHLY and CDR2 FYNNEI. CDR3 sequence (DNA): TGTGCCAGCAGTCCCTCTAGGGGGGATCGGAGCGAGCAGTACTTC. It yields the protein CASSPSRGDRSEQYF.

This clonotype was counted only a few times. The J gene is TRBJ2-5, the V gene TRBV5-6; no definite D call. V was cut by 3 bases and J by 2 bases, with 8 bases left in between. CDR1 is SGHDT, CDR2 YYEEEE, per germline. This CDR3 has 13 residues. CDR3 residues: CASSSEQQETQYF. CDR3 bases: TGTGCCAGCAGCTCCGAACAGCAAGAGACCCAGTACTTC.

There are many counts of this clonotype. This chain connects TRBV4-1 to TRBJ2-5, with 7 bases lining up with TRBD1. With V trimmed by 4 bases and J by 0 bases, 2 bases remained unmatched. CDR1 is MGHRA and CDR2 is YSYEKL in the germline V gene. The CDR3 loop spans 14 amino acids. The CDR3 spells CASSLDRNQETQYF. The CDR3 DNA sequence: TGCGCCAGCAGCCTGGACAGGAACCAAGAGACCCAGTACTTC.

This clonotype was picked up a small number of times. The V and J genes are TRBV5-4 and TRBJ1-2, with a tentative D call TRBD1 (5 bases). The CDR3 totals 14 residues. The ends were cut back, 0 bases at V and 6 bases at J, with 12 bases in the middle. Per germline, CDR1 SGHNT and CDR2 YYREEE (reference sequence). The CDR3 bases are TGTGCCAGCAGCTTGGGACAGAACACCCATGGCTACACCTTC. This gives the protein CASSLGQNTHGYTF.

The rearrangement links TRBV5-1 to TRBJ2-5, with 10 nucleotides matching TRBD2. CDR1 and CDR2 (germline): SGHRS, YFSETQ. V was pared by 5 bases and J by 6 bases, with 7 bases of the junction left unmatched. This CDR3 has 14 amino acids. CDR3 nucleotides: TGCGCCAGCAGGCTTGCTAGCGGGAGTCAGACCCAGTACTTC. Protein sequence: CASRLASGSQTQYF.

This clonotype was counted a few times. J is TRBJ1-1 and V is TRBV5-4, with D possibly matching TRBD1 (5 bases). The CDR3 contains 13 residues. V lost 1 base and J 3 bases, leaving 7 bases between the germline ends. The germline gives CDR1 SGHNT, CDR2 YYREEE (reference sequence). The CDR3: CASSLQGDTEAFF. In nucleotides, the CDR3 is TGTGCCAGCAGCTTGCAGGGAGACACTGAAGCTTTCTTT. Using reference TRBV5-4 and TRBJ1-1 for the parts outside the CDR3, the full variable domain is ETGVTQSPTHLIKTRGQQVTLRCSSQSGHNTVSWYQQALGQGPQFIFQYYREEENGRGNFPPRFSGLQFPNYSSELNVNALELDDSALYLCASSLQGDTEAFFGQGTRLTVV.

Points on this clonotype: This may come from a read error, since a much larger clone is one base off. The conserved phenylalanine or tryptophan normally closing the CDR3 is absent here, so this likely arose from a read error. The DNA of the CDR3 is TGCGCCAGCAGCCCGGGCAGCGTTCCTAAGGAGCAGTACTTA. Translating it yields CASSPGSVPKEQYL. The chain combines TRBV5-1 with TRBJ2-7; D gene ambiguous. The V and J ends lost 4 bases and 7 bases respectively, with 18 bases between them. The CDR3 has 14 residues. Looked up from germline, CDR1 is SGHRS and CDR2 is YFSETQ.

The rearrangement joins TRBV20-1 to TRBJ2-5; D remains ambiguous. This CDR3 region has 12 residues. CDR1 and CDR2 from the germline V gene are DFQATT and SNEGSKA (reference sequence). Trimming took 7 bases from V and 3 from J, leaving 12 bases between them. CDR3 nucleotide sequence: TGCAGTGATAGTGGAGTGAAAGAGACCCAGTACTTC. Translating gives CSDSGVKETQYF.